These 13 T cell receptor beta chains share one sample of origin, sequenced in a study of CD8+CD57+ T cells in acquired aplastic anemia. The TCR beta profiling, which covered VDJ combination and CDR3 sequence, was carried out using genomic DNA as the template. Each CDR3 protein is one row after TCRdb ran MiXCR on the reads. The sample holds about 190,000 distinct CDR3 sequences, approximately 50% seen once. Sequencing involved patients with CD8+CD57+ cell expansion previously shown by flow cytometry. Input material: sorted CD4+, CD8+, or CD8+CD57+ T cells (not recorded which) from PBMCs. The origin of the receptors is a human donor with aplastic anemia.

The J gene is TRBJ2-6, the V gene TRBV20-1; possibly TRBD2 for D (5 bases). This CDR3 is built from 13 residues. Germline V lookup: CDR1 DFQATT, CDR2 SNEGSKA (reference sequence). V was pared by 6 bases and J by 0 bases, with 6 bases between. For the CDR3, the DNA is TGCAGTGCCCGGGGCTCTGGGGCCAACGTCCTGACTTTC. Protein sequence: CSARGSGANVLTF.

The chain couples TRBV19 to TRBJ2-7; D may be TRBD2 (5 bases). Germline-derived CDR1 and CDR2 are LNHDA and SQIVND (reference sequence). The CDR3 is made up of 12 amino acids. V lost 1 base to trimming and J lost 4 bases, with 5 bases between them. The DNA for the CDR3 is TGTGCCAGTAGTATAGGAGGGTACGAGCAGTACTTC. Translating gives CASSIGGYEQYF.

The chain joins TRBV3-1 to TRBJ2-7; weak D call: TRBD2 (5 bases). In germline, CDR1 is LGHDT, CDR2 YNNKEL (reference sequence). This CDR3 region has 17 residues. Trimming left V 0 bases short and J 2 bases short, with 17 bases between. The CDR3 loop reads CASSQDPRTPSPYEQYF. In DNA form, the CDR3 reads TGTGCCAGCAGCCAAGATCCGCGGACTCCCTCCCCCTACGAGCAGTACTTC.

In regard to this clonotype: One end of the junction is discordant with germline, which a read error may explain. The chain is built from TRBV5-1 and TRBJ2-4, with D unresolved. The V gene's germline CDR1 is SGHRS and CDR2 YFSETQ. The CDR3 loop spans 13 amino acids. The CDR3 here is CASSLDSENTQYF. CDR3 sequence (DNA): TGCGCCAGCAGCTTGGACAGTGAAAACACTCAGTACTTC.

This chain uses TRBV5-6 with TRBJ1-1; D perhaps matches TRBD1 (5 bases). The V and J ends lost 7 bases and 1 base respectively, with 5 bases between them. This CDR3 has 11 amino acids. Germline V gene data show CDR1 as SGHDT and CDR2 as YYEEEE. CDR3 in amino acids: CASGANTEAFF. The DNA of the CDR3 is TGTGCCAGCGGGGCGAACACTGAAGCTTTCTTT.

This clonotype was detected ten times or more. V gene TRBV12-3 or TRBV12-4 combines with J gene TRBJ2-3, with 7 bases fitting TRBD2. The CDR3 runs to 13 residues. With V trimmed by 6 bases and J by 2 bases, 2 bases remained unmatched. The CDR3 nucleotides read TGTGCCAGCAGGCTAGCGGTCACAGATACGCAGTATTTT. Translation gives CASRLAVTDTQYF.

This chain joins TRBV19 and TRBJ1-5, with D hard to call. This CDR3 is built from 15 residues. Germline V lookup: CDR1 LNHDA, CDR2 SQIVND (reference sequence). The ends were cut back, 2 bases at V and 0 bases at J, with 8 bases in the middle. The CDR3 protein is CASSIWESSNQPQHF. In DNA, the CDR3 is TGTGCCAGTAGTATATGGGAGAGTAGCAATCAGCCCCAGCATTTT.

This clonotype has at least ten counts. The CDR3 here is CASSAPGLAGVGDYNEQFF. The CDR3 coding sequence is TGCGCCAGCAGTGCCCCGGGACTAGCGGGAGTTGGGGATTACAATGAGCAGTTCTTC. The chain combines TRBV10-2 with TRBJ2-1; 14 bases fit TRBD2. The CDR3 is 19 residues long. The V and J ends lost 4 bases and 4 bases, in that order; junction bases with no gene match: 12. Germline V CDR1 and CDR2: WSHSY, SAAADI.

The chain links TRBV7-9 to TRBJ1-6, with D perhaps matching TRBD1 (5 bases). CDR1 SEHNR and CDR2 FQNEAQ come from the germline V gene (reference sequence). The CDR3 sequence is 15 residues long. V was clipped by 3 bases and J by 10 bases, with 16 bases between them. The CDR3 is CASSFIQGGGSPLHF. CDR3 nucleotides: TGTGCCAGCAGCTTCATTCAGGGAGGAGGCTCACCCCTCCACTTT. Full variable domain (remainder filled in from reference TRBV7-9 and TRBJ1-6): DTGVSQNPRHKITKRGQNVTFRCDPISEHNRLYWYRQTLGQGPEFLTYFQNEAQLEKSRLLSDRFSAERPKGSFSTLEIQRTEQGDSAMYLCASSFIQGGGSPLHFGNGTRLTVT.

This clonotype was counted a single time. The V call is TRBV9, the J call TRBJ2-6; D ambiguous. The CDR3 loop spans 8 amino acids. Germline V lookup: CDR1 SGDLS, CDR2 YYNGEE. V was cut by 3 bases and J by 18 bases, with 4 bases left in between. The CDR3 loop is CASSGWTF. The DNA for the CDR3 is TGTGCCAGCAGCGGATGGACTTTC.

This chain connects TRBV10-3 to TRBJ1-6; 7 nucleotides match TRBD1. This CDR3 has 16 residues. Germline CDR1 and CDR2: ENHRY and SYGVKD. V trimming: 4 bases; J trimming: 0 bases; junction bases outside the gene matches: 3. CDR3 amino acids: CAISGGDSSYNSPLHF. CDR3 in DNA: TGTGCCATCAGTGGAGGGGACAGCTCCTATAATTCACCCCTCCACTTT.

The chain couples TRBV10-1 to TRBJ2-2; a weak D match, TRBD2 (7 bases). Germline V gene lookup returns CDR1 WNHNN and CDR2 SYGVQD (reference sequence). Trimming cost V 5 bases and J 3 bases, with 16 bases left between them. This CDR3 has 16 amino acids. The CDR3, as DNA: TGCGCCAGCAGTATAGGGGGGGGTTGGCACACCGGGGAGCTGTTTTTT. This gives the protein CASSIGGGWHTGELFF.

With regard to this clonotype: This may be a read error, as it is one base from a much larger clone. The chain joins TRBV5-1 to TRBJ2-1; unclear D gene. The CDR3 contains 16 residues. V was shortened by 1 base and J by 4 bases, with 15 bases between the two germline ends. In germline, CDR1 is SGHRS, CDR2 YFSETQ. CDR3: CASSLSIGPSYNEQFF. In DNA, the CDR3 is TGCGCCAGCAGCTTGTCTATAGGGCCGTCGTACAATGAGCAGTTCTTC. Full variable domain (outside the CDR3, taken from reference TRBV5-1 and TRBJ2-1): KAGVTQTPRYLIKTRGQQVTLSCSPISGHRSVSWYQQTPGQGLQFLFEYFSETQRNKGNFPGRFSGRQFSNSRSEMNVSTLELGDSALYLCASSLSIGPSYNEQFFGPGTRLTVL.